Listed below are T cell receptor beta chains from one sample, sequenced in a study of T cell repertoires in cytomegalovirus infection. In TCRdb, the reads were re-called with MiXCR into one record per CDR3 protein. The sample yields hundreds of thousands of distinct CDR3 sequences, about 39% seen once. Antigens for these TCRs are unknown. This specimen was cultured PBMCs, taken from culture after CMV antigen stimulation. All receptors derive from a human donor in good health (CMV status not recorded). Some clones in this sample may be carry-over from other donors' samples. Both conserved end residues are part of each CDR3. Each record gives: V gene, CDR3 protein.

V: TRBV7-6
CDR3: CASSPVRGVGMETQYF

V: TRBV7-6
CDR3: CAINLPGLNYEQYF

V: TRBV7-8
CDR3: CASSLTRALGDRVDTEAFF

V: TRBV10-3
CDR3: CAIRPGHSGTGELFF

V: TRBV6-6
CDR3: CASSPSTGADTEAFF

V: TRBV6-6
CDR3: CASSERDTFLNQPQHF

V: TRBV20-1
CDR3: CSAATGELAGGPPKQFF

V: TRBV10-2
CDR3: CASSESETQYF

V: TRBV4-3
CDR3: CASSRGGIGQSYEQYF

V: TRBV5-6
CDR3: CASSLRQAYTDTQYF

V: TRBV7-2
CDR3: CASSYVPGQLAFF

V: TRBV7-2
CDR3: CASSLASNTDTQYF

V: TRBV5-6
CDR3: CASSFSPGGTDTQYF

V: TRBV5-1
CDR3: CASSLGDRSNQPQHF

V: TRBV7-2
CDR3: CASSLVGESPLHF

V: TRBV7-2
CDR3: CASSATRGETQYF

V: TRBV6-2/TRBV6-3
CDR3: CASSSPNLAAGETQYF

V: TRBV19
CDR3: CASSMAREGYNEQFF

V: TRBV2
CDR3: CASSVQGQGSPLHF

V: TRBV7-8
CDR3: CASSLEETASYEQYF

V: TRBV7-2
CDR3: CASSSLTSGTSTDTQYF

V: TRBV5-1
CDR3: CASSRGQGDTEAFF

V: TRBV7-9
CDR3: CASSLGGGLAGWNEQFF

V: TRBV5-6
CDR3: CASSLTGQAYQPQHF

V: TRBV28
CDR3: CASNAGGLTDTQYF

V: TRBV29-1
CDR3: CSVASQGETEAFF

V: TRBV7-2
CDR3: CASSLASGLSYNEQFF

V: TRBV7-8
CDR3: CASGINEQFF

V: TRBV9
CDR3: CASSKDTGEETQYF

V: TRBV6-8
CDR3: CASSYPDSPEQFF

V: TRBV7-2
CDR3: CASSSGLAMSEQYF

V: TRBV7-9
CDR3: CVSRATEANYGYTF

V: TRBV7-2
CDR3: CASSLIQNYQPQHF

V: TRBV5-3
CDR3: CASVGANSYEQYF

V: TRBV7-6
CDR3: CASSPGRGTSYEQYF

V: TRBV7-9
CDR3: CASSSGSQETQYF

V: TRBV27
CDR3: CASRGLAGVGQYF

V: TRBV25-1
CDR3: CASSVQDEETQYF

V: TRBV11-2
CDR3: CASSLGGPPVNEQFF

V: TRBV7-2
CDR3: CASSSREKGDTQYF

V: TRBV12-3/TRBV12-4
CDR3: CASTLRGETQYF

V: TRBV15
CDR3: CATSPQGNGYTF

V: TRBV12-3/TRBV12-4
CDR3: CASLISYNEQFF

V: TRBV7-2
CDR3: CASSRKVTGGGTDTQYF

V: TRBV7-2
CDR3: CASSLGGGREKLFF

V: TRBV7-2
CDR3: CASSLDGGGLVTQYF

V: TRBV7-8
CDR3: CASSLAGTGSWYQNTIYF

V: TRBV4-2
CDR3: CASSQNWGDYGYTF

V: TRBV12-3/TRBV12-4
CDR3: CASSSGTISNQPQHF

V: TRBV6-5
CDR3: CASSREGALSSYEQYF

V: TRBV10-3
CDR3: CAISESLQREAAEQFF

V: TRBV24-1
CDR3: CATSETGNTEAFF

V: TRBV19
CDR3: CASTLVASGKDNEQFF

V: TRBV28
CDR3: CASSSRFRTPGGSPQHF

V: TRBV6-1
CDR3: CASRRPGPYEQYF

V: TRBV6-1
CDR3: CASVDGQGAYNSPLHF